Following are 10 T cell receptor beta chains from one sample sequenced in a study of T cell responses to AZD1222 COVID-19 vaccine. Profiling relied on immunoSEQ multiplex PCR, and the TCRdb table lists in-frame clones only, not all of them. There are roughly 150,000 clones in the sample; roughly 91% occur only once, and roughly 5% lies in the top ten. The source was peripheral blood, collected on day 0 of AZD1222 vaccination. All receptors derive from an adult in good health.

This chain uses TRBV2 with TRBJ1-3, with a tentative D call TRBD1 (5 bases). Trimming took 7 bases from V and 1 from J, leaving 11 bases between them. The CDR3 covers 14 residues. Germline lookup yields CDR1 SNHLY and CDR2 FYNNEI. The CDR3 sequence is CASNAQGSGNTIYF. CDR3 sequence (DNA): TGTGCCAGCAACGCGCAGGGATCTGGAAACACCATATATTTT.

This chain joins TRBV6-5 and TRBJ2-7; TRBD1 agrees at 12 bases. V shed 2 bases, J shed 5 bases, and the junction held 4 bases outside the gene matches. The CDR3 covers 15 residues. Germline assignment: CDR1 MNHEY and CDR2 SVGAGI. The CDR3 region has the DNA TGTGCCAGCAGTTACACGGGACAGGGGGCCAACGAGCAGTACTTC. It is translated as CASSYTGQGANEQYF.

This chain links TRBV7-2 with TRBJ2-7; 12 bases agree with TRBD2. Germline CDR1 SGHTA, CDR2 FQGNSA. V dropped 5 bases and J dropped 2; count of bases not matched to a gene: 4. The CDR3 runs 15 residues. The chain's CDR3 is CASSRTSGVTYEQYF. DNA for the CDR3: TGTGCCAGCAGCCGGACTAGCGGGGTTACCTACGAGCAGTACTTC.

V and J are TRBV4-3 and TRBJ1-1; tentatively, D is TRBD1 (6 bases). The CDR3 sequence is 14 residues long. Germline V gene lookup returns CDR1 LGHNA and CDR2 YSLEER. Trimming cost V 4 bases and J 3 bases, with 12 bases left between them. The CDR3 region is CASSRSRGHTEAFF. Written as DNA, the CDR3 is TGCGCCAGCAGCCGATCCCGGGGGCACACTGAAGCTTTCTTT.

This clone came up once. The J gene is TRBJ2-1, the V gene TRBV5-1, with 9 bases aligning to TRBD2. Germline V gene lookup returns CDR1 SGHRS and CDR2 YFSETQ. Trimming cost V 2 bases and J 9 bases; bases outside gene matches: 12. This CDR3 spans 16 amino acids. CDR3 sequence: CASSLGLGGGGGEQFF. The CDR3 coding sequence is TGCGCCAGCAGCTTAGGTTTAGGCGGGGGGGGCGGTGAGCAGTTCTTC.

The chain links TRBV7-9 to TRBJ1-1; no clear D. Between the trimmed V and J ends, which lost 2 bases and 0 bases, there was a span of 13 bases. Per germline, CDR1 SEHNR and CDR2 FQNEAQ (reference sequence). This CDR3 region has 16 residues. For the CDR3, the DNA is TGTGCCAGCAGCTTAAATTTGGCAGCTCTGAACACTGAAGCTTTCTTT. Its protein is CASSLNLAALNTEAFF. Filled out from reference TRBV7-9 and TRBJ1-1, the complete variable domain reads DTGVSQNPRHKITKRGQNVTFRCDPISEHNRLYWYRQTLGQGPEFLTYFQNEAQLEKSRLLSDRFSAERPKGSFSTLEIQRTEQGDSAMYLCASSLNLAALNTEAFFGQGTRLTVV.

The rearrangement links TRBV12-3 or TRBV12-4 to TRBJ2-7; D not resolved. This CDR3 is 11 amino acids long. Trimming took off 8 bases at V and 3 bases at J, with 8 bases between the two ends. The CDR3 nucleotides are TGTGCCAGCTCGGGCCTCTACGAGCAGTACTTC. Translated: CASSGLYEQYF.

V is TRBV6-2 or TRBV6-3 and J is TRBJ2-1; 12 nucleotides match TRBD2. The CDR3 extends over 15 amino acids. The V and J ends lost 5 bases and 5 bases, in that order; junction bases with no gene match: 4. Germline lookup yields CDR1 MNHEY and CDR2 SVGEGT. CDR3 bases: TGTGCCAGCAGTCGCACTAGCGGGGGGCACAATGAGCAGTTCTTC. This gives the protein CASSRTSGGHNEQFF.

The chain employs TRBV6-5 and TRBJ1-2; the match to TRBD1 covers 8 bases. Per the germline V gene, CDR1 is MNHEY and CDR2 is SVGAGI. V trimming: 0 bases; J trimming: 3 bases; junction bases outside the gene matches: 3. The CDR3 extends over 15 amino acids. CDR3 sequence: CASSYSNRGDYGYTF. The CDR3 bases are TGTGCCAGCAGTTACTCCAACAGGGGGGACTATGGCTACACCTTC.

This clone appeared a few times. V gene TRBV27 combines with J gene TRBJ2-7; D is undetermined. Per the germline V gene, CDR1 is MNHEY and CDR2 is SMNVEV (reference sequence). V lost 2 bases to trimming and J lost 2 bases, with 22 bases between them. The CDR3 is 18 amino acids. CDR3 nucleotide sequence: TGTGCCAGCAGTTTAAGGTGGGCAGCCACTGACGTCCCCTACGAGCAGTACTTC. Protein: CASSLRWAATDVPYEQYF.